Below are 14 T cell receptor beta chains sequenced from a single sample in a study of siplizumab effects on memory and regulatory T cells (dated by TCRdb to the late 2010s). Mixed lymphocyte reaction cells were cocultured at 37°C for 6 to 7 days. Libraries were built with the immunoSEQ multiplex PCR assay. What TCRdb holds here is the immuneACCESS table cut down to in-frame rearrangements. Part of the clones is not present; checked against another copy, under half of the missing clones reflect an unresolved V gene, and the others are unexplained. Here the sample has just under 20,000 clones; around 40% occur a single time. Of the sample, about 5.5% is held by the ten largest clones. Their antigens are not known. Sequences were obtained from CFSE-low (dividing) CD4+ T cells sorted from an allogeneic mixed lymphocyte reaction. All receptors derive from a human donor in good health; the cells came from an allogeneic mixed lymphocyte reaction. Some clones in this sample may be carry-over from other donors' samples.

In DNA form, the CDR3 reads TGTGCCAGCAGCCCTGGACTAGCGGGGGACACCGGGGAGCTGTTTTTT. Translating it yields CASSPGLAGDTGELFF. This rearrangement joins TRBV4-2 to TRBJ2-2; 13 bases are a match to TRBD2. The CDR3 contains 16 residues. Germline loops: CDR1 LGHNA, CDR2 YNFKEQ. J was trimmed by 3 bases and V by 4 bases; bases with no gene match: 2.

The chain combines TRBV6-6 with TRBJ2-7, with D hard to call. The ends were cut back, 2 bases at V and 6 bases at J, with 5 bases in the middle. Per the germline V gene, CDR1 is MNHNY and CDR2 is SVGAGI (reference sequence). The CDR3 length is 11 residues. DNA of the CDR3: TGTGCCAGCAGTTACCTTCGCGAGCAGTACTTC. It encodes CASSYLREQYF.

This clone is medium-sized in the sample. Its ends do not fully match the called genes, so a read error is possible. CDR3 nucleotides: TGTGCCAGCTCACCCTCTAACGAGAACACCGGAATGGTCTTC. This encodes CASSPSNENTGMVF. This chain uses TRBV18 with TRBJ2-7; D remains unclear. Germline CDR1 is KGHSH and CDR2 is LQKENI. The CDR3 extends over 14 amino acids.

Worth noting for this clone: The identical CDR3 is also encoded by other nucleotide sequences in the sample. CDR3 amino acids: CASSLGSRGGEQYF. DNA for the CDR3: TGCGCCAGCAGCCTAGGATCCAGGGGTGGCGAGCAGTACTTC. The J gene is TRBJ2-7, the V gene TRBV5-1, with D perhaps TRBD1 (6 bases). V lost 4 bases, J lost 6 bases, and 17 bases lay in between. Germline lookup yields CDR1 SGHRS and CDR2 YFSETQ. This CDR3 region has 14 residues.

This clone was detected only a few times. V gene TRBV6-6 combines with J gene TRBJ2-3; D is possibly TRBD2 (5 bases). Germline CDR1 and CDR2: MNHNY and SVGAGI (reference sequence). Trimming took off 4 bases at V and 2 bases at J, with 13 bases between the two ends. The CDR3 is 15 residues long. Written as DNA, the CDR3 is TGTGCCAGCAGTTCTAAGCGGCAATTCACAGATACGCAGTATTTT. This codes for CASSSKRQFTDTQYF.

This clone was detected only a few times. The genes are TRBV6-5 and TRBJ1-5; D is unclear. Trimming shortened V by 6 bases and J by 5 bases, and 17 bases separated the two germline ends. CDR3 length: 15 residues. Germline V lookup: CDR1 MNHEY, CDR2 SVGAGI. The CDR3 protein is CASSRYGTGYQPQHF. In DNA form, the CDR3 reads TGTGCCAGCAGCCGTTACGGTACGGGGTATCAGCCCCAGCATTTT.

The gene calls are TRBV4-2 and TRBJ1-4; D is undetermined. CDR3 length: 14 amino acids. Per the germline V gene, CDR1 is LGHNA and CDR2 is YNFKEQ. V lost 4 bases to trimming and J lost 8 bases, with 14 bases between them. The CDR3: CASSPEHQREKLFF. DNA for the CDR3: TGTGCCAGCAGCCCGGAACACCAGAGGGAAAAACTGTTTTTT.

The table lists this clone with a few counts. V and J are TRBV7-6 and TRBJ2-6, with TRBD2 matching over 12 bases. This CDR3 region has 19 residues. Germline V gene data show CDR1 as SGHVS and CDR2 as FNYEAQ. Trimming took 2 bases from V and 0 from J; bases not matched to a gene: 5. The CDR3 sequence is CASSLLASGRGSGANVLTF. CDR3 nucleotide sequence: TGTGCCAGCAGCTTATTGGCTAGCGGGAGGGGCTCTGGGGCCAACGTCCTGACTTTC. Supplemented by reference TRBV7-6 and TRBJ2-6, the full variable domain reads GAGVSQSPRYKVTKRGQDVALRCDPISGHVSLYWYRQALGQGPEFLTYFNYEAQQDKSGLPNDRFSAERPEGSISTLTIQRTEQRDSAMYRCASSLLASGRGSGANVLTFGAGSRLTVL.

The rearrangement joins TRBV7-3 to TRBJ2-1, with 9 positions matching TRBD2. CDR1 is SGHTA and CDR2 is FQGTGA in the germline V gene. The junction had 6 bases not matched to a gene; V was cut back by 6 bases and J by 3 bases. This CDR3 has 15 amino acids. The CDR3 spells CASRTPTSGYNEQFF. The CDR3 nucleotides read TGTGCCAGCAGGACCCCGACTAGCGGCTACAATGAGCAGTTCTTC.

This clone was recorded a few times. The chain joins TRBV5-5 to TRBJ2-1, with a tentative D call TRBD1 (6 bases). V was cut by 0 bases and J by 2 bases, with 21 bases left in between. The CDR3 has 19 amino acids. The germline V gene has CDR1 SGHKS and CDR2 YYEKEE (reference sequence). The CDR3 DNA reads TGTGCCAGCAGCTTGGTAGGGTTGCCGGTGAAGGGGGCCTACAATGAGCAGTTCTTC. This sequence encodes CASSLVGLPVKGAYNEQFF.

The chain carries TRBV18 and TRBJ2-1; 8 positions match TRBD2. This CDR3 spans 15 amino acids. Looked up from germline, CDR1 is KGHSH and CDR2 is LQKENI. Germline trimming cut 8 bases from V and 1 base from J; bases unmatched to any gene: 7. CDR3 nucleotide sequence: TGTGCCAGCCGAACAGCGGGGGTTTCCTACAATGAGCAGTTCTTC. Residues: CASRTAGVSYNEQFF. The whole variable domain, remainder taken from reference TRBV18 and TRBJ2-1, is NAGVMQNPRHLVRRRGQEARLRCSPMKGHSHVYWYRQLPEEGLKFMVYLQKENIIDESGMPKERFSAEFPKEGPSILRIQQVVRGDSAAYFCASRTAGVSYNEQFFGPGTRLTVL.

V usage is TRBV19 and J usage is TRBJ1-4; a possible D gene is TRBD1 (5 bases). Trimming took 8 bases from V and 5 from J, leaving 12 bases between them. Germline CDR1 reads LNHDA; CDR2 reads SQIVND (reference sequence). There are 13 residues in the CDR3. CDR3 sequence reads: CASGTVWNEKLFF. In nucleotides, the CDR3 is TGTGCCAGTGGGACGGTATGGAATGAAAAACTGTTTTTT.

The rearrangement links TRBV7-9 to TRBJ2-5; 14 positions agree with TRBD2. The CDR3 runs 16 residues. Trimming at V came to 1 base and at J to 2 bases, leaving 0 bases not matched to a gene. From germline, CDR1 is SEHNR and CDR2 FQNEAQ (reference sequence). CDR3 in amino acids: CASSLGLAGGQETQYF. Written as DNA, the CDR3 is TGTGCCAGCAGCTTAGGACTAGCGGGAGGGCAAGAGACCCAGTACTTC.

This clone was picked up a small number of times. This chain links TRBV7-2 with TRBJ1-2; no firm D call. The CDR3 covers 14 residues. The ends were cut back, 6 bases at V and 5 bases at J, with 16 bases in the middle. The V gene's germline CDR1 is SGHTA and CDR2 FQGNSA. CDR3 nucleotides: TGTGCCAGCAGGTCGTGGCTGGGGAGTTATGGCTACACCTTC. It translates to CASRSWLGSYGYTF.